This TCR beta chain originates from a study of CD8+ T cells in alopecia areata. Whole-study findings and limits: Scalp data also include sequences from resident alphabeta T cells of normal skin.

Alopecia areata patients provided lesional scalp punch biopsies and peripheral blood, both collected for the study. RNA, once extracted, was reverse transcribed into cDNA for use as the sequencing template. Data came from immunoSEQ multiplex PCR; TCRdb stores just in-frame clones and leaves some out. The sample includes 130,000 to 150,000 clones, 40% to 65% of them seen just once. A word on this clone: No antigen is known for it.

Germline lookup yields CDR1 SEHNR and CDR2 FQNEAQ (reference sequence). The CDR3 sequence is 14 residues long. V lost 4 bases to trimming and J lost 10 bases, with 19 bases between them. This receptor was taken from a human donor with alopecia areata. The chain has TRBV7-9 and TRBJ1-1; a possible D gene is TRBD1 (5 bases). Material: CD4+ T cells sorted from blood, obtained at week 0. The DNA of the CDR3 is TGTGCCAGCAGCTCCGGGACCCCTGCCGTTGGAGCTTTCTTT. Translated, it gives CASSSGTPAVGAFF.